This T cell receptor beta chain was captured in a study of cytomegalovirus exposure and HLA in healthy donors. Study results and caveats: An Asian-associated ancestry cluster reportedly showed fewer N-insertions than the roughly 700-donor mean in a later analysis. Published work reported that the classifier diagnosed cytomegalovirus status with high specificity and sensitivity. A later analysis showed TCR association rates differing by HLA locus, peaking at DRB1 and lowest at HLA-C.

This clone was observed a few times. Antigen specificity is unknown. Use of 60 Vbeta and 13 Jbeta primers characterized the PCR. Assay used: immunoSEQ multiplex PCR; TCRdb lists only in-frame clones, some missing. The sample lists over 85,000 clones, roughly 60% seen once, with about 4.3% in the top ten. In germline, CDR1 is SNHLY, CDR2 FYNNEI. The CDR3 has 13 amino acids. The V and J ends lost 3 bases and 6 bases respectively, with 9 bases between them. Sequencing was carried out using PBMCs. The clonotype originates from a human donor in good health. The J gene is TRBJ2-1, the V gene TRBV2; D may be TRBD1 (6 bases). The CDR3 region has the DNA TGTGCCAGCAGTGAGAGGGGGTTCAATGAGCAGTTCTTC. Translated: CASSERGFNEQFF.